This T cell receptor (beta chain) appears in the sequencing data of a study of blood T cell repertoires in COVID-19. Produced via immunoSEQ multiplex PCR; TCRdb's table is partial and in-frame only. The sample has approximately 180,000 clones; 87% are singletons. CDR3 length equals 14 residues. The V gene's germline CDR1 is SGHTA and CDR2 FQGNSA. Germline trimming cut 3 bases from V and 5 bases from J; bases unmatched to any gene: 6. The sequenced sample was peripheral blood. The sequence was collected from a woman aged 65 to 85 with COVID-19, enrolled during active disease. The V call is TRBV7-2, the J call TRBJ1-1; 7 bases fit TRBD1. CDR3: CASSFENRGTEAFF. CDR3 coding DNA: TGTGCCAGCAGCTTCGAGAACAGGGGAACTGAAGCTTTCTTT.